This TCR beta chain was retrieved from a study of OX40 agonist ivuxolimab in advanced cancers. Study background: Ivuxolimab, an agonist antibody against OX40 (CD134), was given to patients. Three patients, one with hepatocellular carcinoma and two with cutaneous melanoma, achieved partial responses. Study-wide findings and caveats: Which antigen the expanded peripheral T cells recognized is unknown.

Comment on this clone: The antigen is unknown.

Germline-derived CDR1 and CDR2 are LNHDA and SQIVND (reference sequence). The CDR3 length is 16 residues. Trimming took 5 bases from V and 3 from J; bases not matched to a gene: 7. Patients were excluded for autoimmune disease history or systemic immunosuppression. TCRdb's table, derived via immunoSEQ multiplex PCR, lists solely in-frame clones and lacks some. The repertoire holds 95,000 to 100,000 clones, less than 95% seen once, with around 1.5% in the top ten. V gene TRBV19 combines with J gene TRBJ2-2, with 9 bases identical to TRBD1. Material: CD4+ or CD8+ T cells sorted from blood, obtained in a trial of the OX40 agonist ivuxolimab. This clonotype originated in an adult with an advanced solid tumor such as melanoma, head and neck, liver or kidney cancer. The CDR3 nucleotides are TGTGCCAGTAGTCAGACAGGGGGAAGCTACACCGGGGAGCTGTTTTTT. It translates to CASSQTGGSYTGELFF.